This entry lists 17 T cell receptor beta chains sequenced from one sample in a study of metastatic and nonmetastatic thyroid tumors. TCRdb reanalyzed the PCR reads with MiXCR. Of almost 35,000 clones detected, about 17% appear once; the ten largest clones hold about 3.4%. No patient had received any treatment before thyroid surgery. Sequences were obtained from blood. The receptors originated from a female donor with papillary thyroid cancer or a benign thyroid nodule (not recorded which). Some clones in this sample may be carry-over from other donors' samples.

Ten or more counts support this clone. The V gene is TRBV10-3, the J gene TRBJ2-7, with D possibly being TRBD2 (6 bases). The CDR3 runs 12 residues. Per germline, CDR1 ENHRY and CDR2 SYGVKD. The V end was cut by 0 bases, the J end by 11 bases, with 11 bases between. The CDR3 reads CAISESEGEKYF. The CDR3 DNA reads TGTGCCATCAGTGAGTCGGAGGGAGAGAAGTACTTC.

By frequency in the sample, this clone is medium-sized. V and J are TRBV20-1 and TRBJ1-5; no reliable D call. V lost 3 bases and J lost 2, with 11 bases in between. Germline V lookup: CDR1 DFQATT, CDR2 SNEGSKA (reference sequence). The CDR3 is 14 residues long. CDR3 nucleotide sequence: TGCAGTGCTAGCTACCACGGGGGCAATCAGCCCCAGCATTTT. Translating it yields CSASYHGGNQPQHF.

At least ten counts were recorded for this clone. The chain links TRBV4-1 to TRBJ2-7, with 8 bases fitting TRBD1. The CDR3 totals 14 residues. V lost 2 bases, J lost 5 bases, and 5 bases stayed unmatched. Germline CDR1 MGHRA, CDR2 YSYEKL. CDR3 sequence: CASSQRQGADEQYF. CDR3 nucleotides: TGCGCCAGCAGCCAAAGGCAGGGGGCGGACGAGCAGTACTTC.

This clone was counted many times. The chain employs TRBV6-1 and TRBJ1-1, with a possible D match to TRBD1 (5 bases). There are 15 residues in the CDR3. The V gene lost 6 bases and the J gene lost 5 bases, with 19 bases spanning the gap. CDR1 is MNHNS and CDR2 is SASEGT in the germline V gene. The CDR3 sequence: CASSETSFWGTEAFF. CDR3 in DNA: TGTGCCAGCAGCGAAACCTCTTTTTGGGGGACTGAAGCTTTCTTT.

This clone was recorded many times. The chain has TRBV7-9 and TRBJ1-2, with a possible D match to TRBD1 (6 bases). There are 15 residues in the CDR3. Per the germline V gene, CDR1 is SEHNR and CDR2 is FQNEAQ (reference sequence). V shed 6 bases and J shed 7 bases, with 21 bases lying between them. The CDR3 coding sequence is TGTGCCAGCAGTAACGGGCACCTTACCAGGGGTGGCTACACCTTC. The encoded protein is CASSNGHLTRGGYTF.

This clone was seen many times. The chain employs TRBV6-2 or TRBV6-3 and TRBJ2-2; the D is unclear. V was cut by 8 bases and J by 12 bases, with 10 bases left in between. CDR3 size: 10 residues. Germline values: CDR1 MNHEY, CDR2 SVGEGT. The CDR3 nucleotides read TGTGCCAGCCAGTCCCAGAAGCTGTTTTTT. Encoded protein: CASQSQKLFF.

This clone has at least ten counts. The chain joins TRBV18 to TRBJ1-1; D is unclear. The CDR3 length is 14 residues. V was pared by 2 bases and J by 1 base, with 8 bases between. The germline CDR1 and CDR2 sequences are KGHSH and LQKENI. CDR3 bases: TGTGCCAGCTCACCAACCGCGGGGAACACTGAAGCTTTCTTT. This codes for CASSPTAGNTEAFF.

This clone was seen only a few times. Given a much more abundant clone one base away, this may be a read error. V and J are TRBV29-1 and TRBJ2-1; D is possibly TRBD2 (7 bases). CDR1 is SQVTM and CDR2 is ANQGSEA in the germline V gene. CDR3 length equals 13 residues. The CDR3 sequence: CGVGWRGGNEQFF. The CDR3 DNA follows: TGCGGCGTTGGATGGAGGGGGGGCAATGAGCAGTTCTTC.

The table lists this clone with many counts. The J gene is TRBJ1-5, the V gene TRBV30, with TRBD1 identical over 7 bases. The CDR3 length is 14 residues. Germline V gene lookup returns CDR1 GTSNPN and CDR2 SVGIG (reference sequence). Germline trimming cut 0 bases from V and 6 bases from J; bases unmatched to any gene: 5. The CDR3 is CAWSVRQGIQPQHF. The CDR3 DNA reads TGTGCCTGGAGTGTACGACAGGGTATTCAGCCCCAGCATTTT.

This clone came up many times. The chain employs TRBV7-9 and TRBJ2-6, with D perhaps TRBD1 (5 bases). Germline V CDR1 and CDR2: SEHNR, FQNEAQ (reference sequence). The V and J ends lost 7 bases and 2 bases respectively, with 12 bases between them. CDR3 length equals 15 residues. The CDR3 protein is CASKIRTTGANVLTF. CDR3 DNA sequence: TGTGCCAGCAAAATCAGGACAACTGGGGCCAACGTCCTGACTTTC. Full variable domain (outside the CDR3, taken from reference TRBV7-9 and TRBJ2-6): DTGVSQNPRHKITKRGQNVTFRCDPISEHNRLYWYRQTLGQGPEFLTYFQNEAQLEKSRLLSDRFSAERPKGSFSTLEIQRTEQGDSAMYLCASKIRTTGANVLTFGAGSRLTVL.

The chain is built from TRBV11-3 and TRBJ2-5; no clear D gene. The CDR3 consists of 16 residues. The germline V and J ends were trimmed by 1 base and 4 bases, with 16 bases remaining between them. Germline V gene lookup returns CDR1 SGHNT and CDR2 YENEEA. DNA of the CDR3: TGTGCCAGCAGCTTAGGCTGGGGTTGGGATGTAGAGACCCAGTACTTC. Translated, it gives CASSLGWGWDVETQYF.

This clone is judged medium-sized (0.01 to 0.1%). The chain links TRBV6-4 to TRBJ2-3; 7 nucleotides line up with TRBD2. V lost 2 bases to trimming and J lost 4 bases; unmatched junction nucleotides: 6. Germline V gene lookup returns CDR1 MRHNA and CDR2 SNTAGT. CDR3 length equals 15 residues. Here the CDR3 DNA reads TGTGCCAGCAGTGACGGCGGGAGAGGGGCAGATACGCAGTATTTT. Translating gives CASSDGGRGADTQYF.

This clone was seen at least ten times. The chain carries TRBV28 and TRBJ1-2; D is possibly TRBD1 (5 bases). Germline V gene data show CDR1 as MDHEN and CDR2 as SYDVKM. This CDR3 comprises 16 residues. V was clipped by 1 base and J by 0 bases, with 12 bases between them. CDR3 DNA: TGTGCCAGCAGTTTATTCCTCGACAGTTCTAACTATGGCTACACCTTC. This encodes CASSLFLDSSNYGYTF.

The chain uses TRBV20-1 and TRBJ2-7; 9 bases align to TRBD2. The CDR3 loop spans 17 amino acids. Germline CDR1 and CDR2: DFQATT and SNEGSKA (reference sequence). V lost 4 bases, J lost 4 bases, and 17 bases stayed unmatched. The CDR3 region is CSAMGRTSDNLKYEQYF. CDR3 bases: TGCAGTGCTATGGGGAGGACTAGCGATAATTTGAAGTACGAGCAGTACTTC.

This clone was recorded at least ten times. The gene calls are TRBV5-1 and TRBJ2-2; no definite D call. Germline V gene lookup returns CDR1 SGHRS and CDR2 YFSETQ. CDR3 length: 12 residues. Trimming removed 1 base at V and 5 bases at J, with 3 bases between. CDR3 coding DNA: TGCGCCAGCAGCTTGATGACCGGGGAGCTGTTTTTT. Translated: CASSLMTGELFF.

Concerning this clone itself: Since the CDR3 does not end with the conserved phenylalanine or tryptophan, this likely comes from a read error. V is TRBV5-1 and J is TRBJ2-1; 11 positions match TRBD2. The CDR3 has 16 amino acids. CDR1 SGHRS and CDR2 YFSETQ come from the germline V gene. The ends lost 4 bases at V and 9 bases at J; junction bases unmatched: 12. CDR3 sequence (DNA): TGCGCCAGCAGCAGAATGAATAGCGGGAGGGGTGGTGAGCAGTTCCTC. Encoded protein: CASSRMNSGRGGEQFL.

Ten or more counts support this clone. V usage is TRBV7-2 and J usage is TRBJ2-7; 7 bases map to TRBD1. Unmatched junction bases numbered 10, after V lost 7 bases and J lost 4 bases. Germline assignment: CDR1 SGHTA and CDR2 FQGNSA. This CDR3 region has 14 residues. In DNA, the CDR3 is TGTGCCAGCACCGCCCGGGACAGCACGTACGAGCAGTACTTC. Residues: CASTARDSTYEQYF.